What follows is one TCR beta chain and its context. The antigen remains undetermined. This entry comes from a study of CXCR3-negative and CXCR3-positive naive CD8 T cells. Study-level findings and limits: Higher TRB CDR3 hydrophobicity marked CXCR3-positive naive cells relative to CXCR3-negative naive cells. Naive CXCR3-negative cells resembled naive CXCR3-positive cells in TRBV-TRBJ usage; memory cells differed.

The CDR3 extends over 16 amino acids. Each TRB cDNA library was prepared by 5' RACE (with UMI labels). TCRdb re-called the 5' RACE reads and gives one entry per CDR3 protein, without DNA. The sample holds over 50,000 distinct CDR3 sequences. V usage is TRBV12-3 or TRBV12-4 and J usage is TRBJ2-1; TCRdb's D gene call, TRBD1, goes unchecked for lack of DNA. Material: naive CXCR3+ CD8+ T cells from blood. Subset described: CD45RO-CCR7+CD27+CD95- naive CD8+ T cells expressing CXCR3 (TNR3+). The receptor's source is a human donor in good health. Some clones in this sample may be carry-over from other donors' samples. The CDR3 region is CASSSPGTGLYNEQFF.